Following are 27 T cell receptor beta chains from one sample sequenced in a study of monozygotic twins with inflammatory bowel disease. TCRdb derives one entry per CDR3 protein from the 5' RACE reads, leaving out DNA. The record lists fewer than 550,000 distinct CDR3 sequences, of which the ten most abundant hold more than 2%. Sequencing was performed on blood. The receptors come from a human donor with ulcerative colitis or Crohn's disease, or a healthy co-twin of an affected twin (not recorded which).

This rearrangement joins TRBV20-1 to TRBJ2-3; absent DNA, TCRdb's TRBD2 call cannot be checked. The germline V gene has CDR1 DFQATT and CDR2 SNEGSKA (reference sequence). The CDR3 covers 17 residues. CDR3 loop: CSARDLWRERSTDTQYF.

The rearrangement links TRBV5-5 to TRBJ2-7; as DNA is missing, the TRBD1 call by TCRdb cannot be tested. This CDR3 is built from 17 residues. Germline lookup yields CDR1 SGHKS and CDR2 YYEKEE (reference sequence). The CDR3 reads CASSPRDRPTPPYEQYF. Full variable domain (missing parts from reference TRBV5-5 and TRBJ2-7): DAGVTQSPTHLIKTRGQQVTLRCSPISGHKSVSWYQQVLGQGPQFIFQYYEKEERGRGNFPDRFSARQFPNYSSELNVNALLLGDSALYLCASSPRDRPTPPYEQYFGPGTRLTVT.

The V gene is TRBV2, the J gene TRBJ1-5; the D gene TCRdb calls, TRBD1, cannot be checked with no DNA. From germline, CDR1 is SNHLY and CDR2 FYNNEI. The CDR3 consists of 14 residues. The chain's CDR3 is CASSEGQLDQPQHF.

The chain carries TRBV6-1 and TRBJ1-2; TCRdb designates TRBD1, a call that cannot be tested without DNA. This CDR3 has 15 amino acids. Germline lookup yields CDR1 MNHNS and CDR2 SASEGT. The CDR3 is CASSEERGRIYGYTF.

This chain joins TRBV11-2 and TRBJ2-3; TCRdb outputs TRBD1, but without DNA this stays unchecked. Germline V gives CDR1 SGHAT, CDR2 FQNNGV. The CDR3 runs 16 residues. CDR3 amino acids: CASSLDRAALTDTQYF.

V usage is TRBV5-5 and J usage is TRBJ2-1; TCRdb lists TRBD1, though no DNA is available to test this call. Germline lookup yields CDR1 SGHKS and CDR2 YYEKEE (reference sequence). The CDR3 is made up of 16 amino acids. CDR3 protein: CASSLVPAQNINEQFF.

The chain links TRBV7-2 to TRBJ2-3; TCRdb outputs TRBD1, but without DNA this stays unchecked. This CDR3 has 16 amino acids. Germline V gives CDR1 SGHTA, CDR2 FQGNSA. Here the CDR3 reads CASRQRGAGFTDTQYF.

The V gene is TRBV14, the J gene TRBJ2-3; TCRdb selects TRBD1, and the lack of DNA leaves this call unchecked. CDR1 and CDR2 (germline): SGHDN, FVKESK. This CDR3 region has 18 residues. CDR3 region: CASSQNTAKDRATDTQYF.

The gene calls are TRBV12-3 or TRBV12-4 and TRBJ1-2; the TCRdb D gene call, TRBD1, has no DNA to confirm it. The CDR3 runs to 16 residues. This chain's CDR3 is CASSLGEGAGGYGYTF.

The chain links TRBV7-2 to TRBJ2-5; TCRdb lists TRBD1, though no DNA is available to test this call. The length of the CDR3 is 17 residues. In germline, CDR1 is SGHTA, CDR2 FQGNSA. CDR3 loop: CASSRTIRGRNQETQYF.

The chain combines TRBV29-1 with TRBJ2-1; TCRdb reports TRBD2, a call that lacks DNA to check it against. This CDR3 region has 13 residues. Per germline, CDR1 SQVTM and CDR2 ANQGSEA. Here the CDR3 reads CSVGAGGRDEQFF.

This rearrangement joins TRBV12-3 or TRBV12-4 to TRBJ2-7; TCRdb returns TRBD2, unconfirmable since there is no DNA. The CDR3 is 15 residues long. The chain's CDR3 is CASTQFRDSGGEQYF.

The chain combines TRBV29-1 with TRBJ2-2; the TCRdb call, TRBD2, lacks DNA for checking. Germline V gene lookup returns CDR1 SQVTM and CDR2 ANQGSEA. CDR3 size: 14 residues. The chain's CDR3 is CSVAVSGVAGELFF.

V and J are TRBV2 and TRBJ2-7; TCRdb lists TRBD2, though no DNA is available to test this call. Per germline, CDR1 SNHLY and CDR2 FYNNEI. The CDR3 covers 17 residues. The CDR3 spells CASTPFRRTSGSYEQYF.

The V gene is TRBV3-1, the J gene TRBJ1-1; TCRdb's D gene call, TRBD1, goes unchecked for lack of DNA. Germline CDR1 reads LGHDT; CDR2 reads YNNKEL (reference sequence). This CDR3 is built from 12 residues. The CDR3 here is CASSHRQGEAFF.

This sequence joins TRBV6-1 and TRBJ1-5; as DNA is missing, the TRBD1 call by TCRdb cannot be tested. Germline values: CDR1 MNHNS, CDR2 SASEGT. This CDR3 comprises 15 residues. The CDR3 spells CASSEIWGDAQPQHF.

The rearrangement joins TRBV12-3 or TRBV12-4 to TRBJ1-5; TCRdb gives TRBD1 as the D gene, but with no DNA this cannot be confirmed. The CDR3 runs 14 residues. CDR3 region: CASRPGGEGQPQHF.

The rearrangement links TRBV28 to TRBJ2-1; TCRdb's assignment of TRBD2 cannot be checked, as there is no DNA. Germline V gives CDR1 MDHEN, CDR2 SYDVKM. CDR3 length: 16 amino acids. The CDR3 sequence: CASSLRRLAGGNEQFF.

This chain connects TRBV20-1 to TRBJ2-3; TCRdb proposes TRBD1, but this gene call is untestable without DNA. CDR1 DFQATT and CDR2 SNEGSKA come from the germline V gene (reference sequence). This CDR3 spans 14 amino acids. CDR3 amino acids: CSARDQGSTDTQYF.

V and J are TRBV30 and TRBJ2-4. This CDR3 is built from 15 residues. CDR1 and CDR2 from the germline V gene are GTSNPN and SVGIG (reference sequence). This chain's CDR3 is CAWIIRPGPWDIQYF. Drawing the rest from reference TRBV30 and TRBJ2-4, the complete variable domain is SQTIHQWPATLVQPVGSPLSLECTVEGTSNPNLYWYRQAAGRGLQLLFYSVGIGQISSEVPQNLSASRPQDRQFILSSKKLLLSDSGFYLCAWIIRPGPWDIQYFGAGTRLSVL.

The chain's CDR3 is CASTSRVGKETQYF. This rearrangement joins TRBV27 to TRBJ2-5; there is no DNA to check the TCRdb D call of TRBD2. Germline V gene sequence: CDR1 MNHEY, CDR2 SMNVEV (reference sequence). The CDR3 is 14 residues long.

V and J are TRBV6-2 or TRBV6-3 and TRBJ2-7; with no DNA, the TCRdb D assignment of TRBD1 cannot be verified. CDR3 length: 15 residues. Germline CDR1 is MNHEY and CDR2 is SVGEGT. This CDR3 is CASSYGGMRAYEQYF.

The chain is built from TRBV7-2 and TRBJ2-7; the TCRdb D gene call, TRBD2, has no DNA to confirm it. The CDR3 is 14 amino acids. The germline CDR1 and CDR2 sequences are SGHTA and FQGNSA. CDR3 sequence reads: CASSLWTITYEQYF.

The chain joins TRBV30 to TRBJ2-3; there is no DNA to check the TCRdb D call of TRBD2. This CDR3 has 15 amino acids. Germline V gene sequence: CDR1 GTSNPN, CDR2 SVGIG (reference sequence). The CDR3 is CAWSLYGRATDTQYF.

The gene calls are TRBV7-2 and TRBJ1-4. Germline values: CDR1 SGHTA, CDR2 FQGNSA. The CDR3 consists of 14 residues. The CDR3 sequence is CASSTHTRNEKLFF.

The V and J genes are TRBV7-6 and TRBJ2-3; the D call from TCRdb, TRBD1, cannot be confirmed without DNA. Germline assignment: CDR1 SGHVS and CDR2 FNYEAQ. The CDR3 loop spans 15 amino acids. The CDR3: CASSLGGIARDTQYF.

The chain employs TRBV5-1 and TRBJ2-1; TCRdb indicates TRBD2, and absent DNA this call remains unverified. Germline V gene lookup returns CDR1 SGHRS and CDR2 YFSETQ. CDR3 length equals 17 residues. The CDR3 is CASSPLGGTSGGNEQFF. The variable domain in full, completed from reference TRBV5-1 and TRBJ2-1, reads KAGVTQTPRYLIKTRGQQVTLSCSPISGHRSVSWYQQTPGQGLQFLFEYFSETQRNKGNFPGRFSGRQFSNSRSEMNVSTLELGDSALYLCASSPLGGTSGGNEQFFGPGTRLTVL.